These 9 T cell receptor beta chains originate from one sample sequenced in a study of blood T cells in healthy people across ages. With a J-beta primer mix and a sample-barcoded 5' primer, a second PCR ran about 7 to 12 cycles. MiXCR, applied by TCRdb to the 5' RACE reads, yields one record per CDR3 protein. The table has 780,000 or so distinct CDR3 sequences, approximately 25% seen once. The sample also formed part of further work on T cells of mothers and their children.

The sample consisted of blood. The receptor set was obtained from a boy aged 5-17 years in good health.

CDR3 in amino acids: CASSLTVNYGYTF. As DNA, the CDR3 is TGTGCCAGCAGTTTGACAGTGAACTATGGCTACACCTTC. This chain links TRBV12-3 or TRBV12-4 with TRBJ1-2; a possible D gene is TRBD1 (5 bases). Trimming removed 3 bases at V and 2 bases at J, with 7 bases between. The CDR3 has 13 residues.

V gene TRBV7-2 combines with J gene TRBJ2-5; 8 bases align to TRBD1. CDR1 and CDR2 from the germline V gene are SGHTA and FQGNSA. The V gene end was trimmed by 5 bases and the J gene end by 4 bases; junction bases not matched to a gene: 9. The CDR3 sequence is 15 residues long. Written as DNA, the CDR3 is TGTGCCAGCAGCCAAATAAACAGGGGGAGAGAGACCCAGTACTTC. It is translated as CASSQINRGRETQYF.

This rearrangement joins TRBV4-3 to TRBJ2-1; D gene unclear. The CDR3 sequence is 17 residues long. CDR1 LGHNA and CDR2 YSLEER come from the germline V gene. V was clipped by 0 bases and J by 1 base, with 13 bases between them. The DNA of the CDR3 is TGCGCCAGCAGCCAAGATACTGGGGATAGGTCCTACAATGAGCAGTTCTTC. Its translation: CASSQDTGDRSYNEQFF.

Concerning this clonotype: An end of the junction differs from the germline gene, which may be a read error. V usage is TRBV6-5 and J usage is TRBJ2-4, with 7 positions matching TRBD1. CDR3 size: 15 residues. Germline loops: CDR1 MNHEY, CDR2 SVGAGI. Written as DNA, the CDR3 is TGTGCCAGCAGTCCGGGACAGCACGGATTGGACATTCAGTGCTTC. The encoded protein is CASSPGQHGLDIQCF.

This clonotype was counted a few times. The chain recombines TRBV5-1 with TRBJ2-2; D is unclear. This CDR3 has 14 amino acids. CDR1 is SGHRS and CDR2 is YFSETQ in the germline V gene. Trimming stripped 2 bases from V and 5 bases from J, with 10 bases between. In DNA, the CDR3 is TGCGCCAGCAGCTTTGTCAGGCATACCGGGGAGCTGTTTTTT. It is translated as CASSFVRHTGELFF. The full variable domain, its missing parts supplied by reference TRBV5-1 and TRBJ2-2, is KAGVTQTPRYLIKTRGQQVTLSCSPISGHRSVSWYQQTPGQGLQFLFEYFSETQRNKGNFPGRFSGRQFSNSRSEMNVSTLELGDSALYLCASSFVRHTGELFFGEGSRLTVL.

The rearrangement uses TRBV5-1 and TRBJ1-1; D perhaps matches TRBD1 (5 bases). Germline CDR1 is SGHRS and CDR2 is YFSETQ. Trimming stripped 7 bases from V and 2 bases from J, with 12 bases between. The CDR3 runs 13 residues. In nucleotides, the CDR3 is TGCGCCAGCCTAGGGGTCTCCAACACTGAAGCTTTCTTT. This translates into CASLGVSNTEAFF.

This clonotype was seen repeatedly, ten times or more. V gene TRBV6-6 combines with J gene TRBJ2-7; 10 bases map to TRBD1. The V gene end was trimmed by 6 bases and the J gene end by 2 bases; junction bases not matched to a gene: 4. From germline, CDR1 is MNHNY and CDR2 SVGAGI (reference sequence). The CDR3 sequence is 14 residues long. The CDR3 here is CASRGTGDPYEQYF. In DNA, the CDR3 is TGTGCCAGCAGAGGGACAGGGGATCCCTACGAGCAGTACTTC.

The V gene is TRBV5-6, the J gene TRBJ2-5; D is ambiguous. The ends were cut back, 3 bases at V and 5 bases at J, with 11 bases in the middle. Germline V gene sequence: CDR1 SGHDT, CDR2 YYEEEE. CDR3 length: 13 residues. The CDR3 sequence: CASSSRVTETQYF. CDR3 DNA: TGTGCCAGCAGCTCCCGGGTCACGGAGACCCAGTACTTC.

This clonotype was seen only a few times. V gene TRBV10-3 combines with J gene TRBJ2-7; a possible D gene is TRBD1 (5 bases). CDR1 and CDR2 (germline): ENHRY, SYGVKD. The CDR3 runs 15 residues. Deletions cut 0 bases from V and 1 base from J, with 10 bases between. The CDR3 bases are TGTGCCATCAGTGAGTCGGTGACAGTATCCTACGAGCAGTACTTC. Translated: CAISESVTVSYEQYF.